Given below is one TCR beta chain in context. The antigen remains unidentified. The immunoSEQ assay was v3.0, run at survey level. Data came from immunoSEQ multiplex PCR; TCRdb stores just in-frame clones and leaves some out. The table includes 25,000 to 30,000 clones, about 82% detected once. V lost 0 bases and J lost 2, with 11 bases in between. The CDR3 is 15 residues long. The germline CDR1 and CDR2 sequences are MGHRA and YSYEKL. This specimen belongs to a study of long-term antiretroviral therapy in people with HIV. General study points: Data on ART adherence, viral resistance or therapy changes were unavailable. Upon ART, diversity increased but remained lower than transplant donor controls.

The origin of this receptor is a man aged 35-49 years with HIV. This chain links TRBV4-1 with TRBJ2-7; tentative D call: TRBD1 (5 bases). This specimen was unsorted PBMCs, taken 3 years after starting antiretroviral therapy. DNA of the CDR3: TGCGCCAGCAGCCAAGATGCAGGGTCGGCCTACGAGCAGTACTTC. This gives the protein CASSQDAGSAYEQYF.